The 3 T cell receptor beta chains presented below share a single source sample, sequenced in a study of blood T cell repertoires in COVID-19. The data were produced by immunoSEQ multiplex PCR, yet TCRdb's version contains in-frame clones alone and is incomplete. Of fewer than 350,000 clones in the sample, about nine tenths were seen once. Sequenced: peripheral blood. The receptors were sampled from a woman aged 55-75 years with COVID-19, enrolled during active disease.

This sequence joins TRBV7-2 and TRBJ2-1; D is unclear. This CDR3 has 14 residues. Trimming removed 5 bases from V and 7 bases from J, with 15 bases in between. Germline CDR1 and CDR2: SGHTA and FQGNSA. The CDR3, as DNA: TGTGCCAGCAGCCCGCGATTGATTAGAAATGAGCAGTTCTTC. It encodes CASSPRLIRNEQFF.

The chain uses TRBV15 and TRBJ1-1; 7 nucleotides line up with TRBD1. CDR1 is LNHNV and CDR2 is YYDKDF in the germline V gene (reference sequence). J was trimmed by 3 bases and V by 4 bases; bases with no gene match: 5. The CDR3 sequence is 14 residues long. DNA of the CDR3: TGTGCCACCAGCATAGGGGGCACGGACACTGAAGCTTTCTTT. It codes for CATSIGGTDTEAFF.

The rearrangement uses TRBV11-2 and TRBJ1-2; 8 positions agree with TRBD1. The CDR3 spans 16 residues. The germline V gene has CDR1 SGHAT and CDR2 FQNNGV. The trim removed 5 bases at V and 3 bases at J, leaving 11 bases unmatched. The CDR3: CASSPWMAGGDYGYTF. The CDR3 bases are TGTGCCAGCAGCCCCTGGATGGCAGGGGGCGACTATGGCTACACCTTC.